These 24 T cell receptor beta chains were all obtained from the same sample, sequenced in a study of T cell repertoires in cytomegalovirus infection. Their antigens are not known. MiXCR, run by TCRdb on the reads, gives a single entry per CDR3 protein. The sample lists about half a million distinct CDR3 sequences; about 33% were seen once. The sequencing used cultured PBMCs, collected from culture after CMV antigen stimulation. The receptors were gathered from a human donor in good health (CMV status not recorded). Some clones in this sample may be carry-over from other donors' samples.

This clonotype occurred a few times. V is TRBV12-3 or TRBV12-4 and J is TRBJ2-1, with TRBD2 identical over 9 bases. V lost 5 bases to trimming and J lost 1 base; unmatched junction nucleotides: 6. This CDR3 contains 16 residues. The CDR3 spells CASSPTSGLSYNEQFF. The CDR3 DNA is TGTGCCAGCAGTCCAACTAGCGGGTTGTCCTACAATGAGCAGTTCTTC.

This clonotype was recorded at least ten times. The chain links TRBV11-2 to TRBJ2-5; 11 positions match TRBD2. This CDR3 region has 16 residues. The J segment lost 5 bases and the V segment lost 5 bases, leaving 10 bases of the junction unmatched. Germline V lookup: CDR1 SGHAT, CDR2 FQNNGV. The CDR3: CASSPPTSGIRETQYF. The CDR3 DNA is TGTGCCAGCAGCCCCCCGACTAGCGGGATTCGGGAGACCCAGTACTTC.

The chain has TRBV7-8 and TRBJ1-6; D remains ambiguous. This CDR3 has 15 amino acids. Trimming removed 2 bases from V and 10 bases from J, with 15 bases in between. Germline-derived CDR1 and CDR2 are SGHVS and FQNEAQ. CDR3 in DNA: TGTGCCAGCAGCTTAAATTTTGACCTCGACTCACCCCTCCACTTT. Protein sequence: CASSLNFDLDSPLHF.

The V and J genes are TRBV18 and TRBJ2-4; tentatively, D is TRBD2 (5 bases). CDR3 length equals 17 residues. Trimming shortened V by 8 bases and J by 0 bases, and 20 bases separated the two germline ends. Germline V CDR1 and CDR2: KGHSH, LQKENI. The CDR3, as DNA: TGTGCCAGCCGTCCGCGTCCGGACTTGATAGCCAAAAACATTCAGTACTTC. As protein: CASRPRPDLIAKNIQYF.

The CDR3 is CASSRRGGNYGYTF. The DNA for the CDR3 is TGTGCCAGCAGCCGACGAGGGGGCAACTATGGCTACACCTTC. The rearrangement links TRBV3-1 to TRBJ1-2; 7 bases line up with TRBD1. This CDR3 contains 14 residues. With 4 bases clipped from V and 2 bases from J, the junction kept 4 bases outside the gene matches. Germline V gene sequence: CDR1 LGHDT, CDR2 YNNKEL (reference sequence).

The chain carries TRBV7-3 and TRBJ2-1; 7 positions agree with TRBD1. CDR3 size: 16 residues. The J segment lost 4 bases and the V segment lost 0 bases, leaving 6 bases of the junction unmatched. CDR1 and CDR2 from the germline V gene are SGHTA and FQGTGA. The DNA of the CDR3 is TGTGCCAGCAGCTTAACGGGGACAGCGGAATACAATGAGCAGTTCTTC. Protein sequence: CASSLTGTAEYNEQFF.

This clonotype was seen a few times. The junction departs from germline at one end; a sequencing error may be responsible. The rearrangement uses TRBV11-2 and TRBJ2-1; 15 bases align to TRBD2. The germline V gene has CDR1 SGHAT and CDR2 FQNNGV. CDR3 length: 13 amino acids. CDR3 amino acids: CASSLGLAGGKIF. The CDR3, as DNA: TGTGCCAGCAGCCTGGGACTAGCGGGAGGCAAGATCTTC. Full variable domain (missing parts from reference TRBV11-2 and TRBJ2-1): EAGVAQSPRYKIIEKRQSVAFWCNPISGHATLYWYQQILGQGPKLLIQFQNNGVVDDSQLPKDRFSAERLKGVDSTLKIQPAKLEDSAVYLCASSLGLAGGKIFGPGTRLTVL.

This clonotype was seen a single time. This chain links TRBV11-2 with TRBJ2-6; 11 nucleotides align to TRBD1. CDR1 is SGHAT, CDR2 FQNNGV, per germline. This CDR3 has 19 amino acids. The junction had 7 bases not matched to a gene; V was cut back by 0 bases and J by 3 bases. The CDR3 region is CASSLDSGQGALGANVLTF. DNA of the CDR3: TGTGCCAGCAGCTTAGATAGTGGACAGGGGGCGCTTGGGGCCAACGTCCTGACTTTC.

This clonotype was seen a few times. The chain joins TRBV27 to TRBJ2-4, with no clear D. From germline, CDR1 is MNHEY and CDR2 SMNVEV (reference sequence). The CDR3 has 14 residues. V was cut by 5 bases and J by 8 bases, with 16 bases left in between. The CDR3 coding sequence is TGTGCCAGCAGTCGGCGACTGGATGGGGACATTCAGTACTTC. It is translated as CASSRRLDGDIQYF.

The chain recombines TRBV24-1 with TRBJ2-2, with 8 bases that match TRBD1. The CDR3 covers 16 residues. Germline lookup yields CDR1 KGHDR and CDR2 SFDVKD. J was trimmed by 0 bases and V by 7 bases; bases with no gene match: 6. The chain's CDR3 is CATSPTGGTNTGELFF. In DNA, the CDR3 is TGTGCCACCAGCCCAACAGGGGGAACGAACACCGGGGAGCTGTTTTTT.

This chain connects TRBV2 to TRBJ2-3; possibly TRBD2 for D (6 bases). Looked up from germline, CDR1 is SNHLY and CDR2 is FYNNEI. V dropped 7 bases and J dropped 0 bases, with 11 bases sitting between them. The CDR3 spans 14 residues. DNA of the CDR3: TGTGCCAGCAAGCAGCGGGTGAGCACAGATACGCAGTATTTT. It encodes CASKQRVSTDTQYF.

CDR3 residues: CARALASGVLSGANVLTF. DNA for the CDR3: TGTGCCAGAGCCCTGGCTAGCGGGGTACTCTCTGGGGCCAACGTCCTGACTTTC. The chain recombines TRBV2 with TRBJ2-6; TRBD2 agrees at 9 bases. The V segment lost 9 bases and the J segment 0 bases; nucleotides outside the gene matches: 12. The CDR3 sequence is 18 residues long. The V gene's germline CDR1 is SNHLY and CDR2 FYNNEI.

This clonotype showed up just a few times. This chain uses TRBV28 with TRBJ2-7; D may be TRBD2 (6 bases). The CDR3 is 19 residues long. V was trimmed by 5 bases and J by 2 bases, leaving 28 bases between them. In germline, CDR1 is MDHEN, CDR2 SYDVKM. CDR3 loop: CASSTTGRWGGMGPYEQYF. DNA of the CDR3: TGTGCCAGCAGTACCACGGGCCGCTGGGGCGGGATGGGGCCCTACGAGCAGTACTTC.

J is TRBJ2-5 and V is TRBV5-6, with 10 bases lining up with TRBD2. CDR1 SGHDT and CDR2 YYEEEE come from the germline V gene. The CDR3 is 17 amino acids. V trimming: 0 bases; J trimming: 0 bases; junction bases outside the gene matches: 5. Here the CDR3 reads CASSLGLAGFYQETQYF. For the CDR3, the DNA is TGTGCCAGCAGCTTGGGACTAGCGGGCTTTTACCAAGAGACCCAGTACTTC. The variable domain in full, with the rest retrieved from reference TRBV5-6 and TRBJ2-5, is DAGVTQSPTHLIKTRGQQVTLRCSPKSGHDTVSWYQQALGQGPQFIFQYYEEEERQRGNFPDRFSGHQFPNYSSELNVNALLLGDSALYLCASSLGLAGFYQETQYFGPGTRLLVL.

This clonotype occurred many times. This chain joins TRBV7-2 and TRBJ2-1; 7 bases map to TRBD2. In germline, CDR1 is SGHTA, CDR2 FQGNSA. With 7 bases clipped from V and 7 bases from J, the junction kept 10 bases outside the gene matches. This CDR3 spans 14 amino acids. CDR3 residues: CASTPNAGVNEQFF. Written as DNA, the CDR3 is TGTGCCAGCACCCCGAATGCGGGAGTGAATGAGCAGTTCTTC.

This chain uses TRBV6-2 or TRBV6-3 with TRBJ2-7, with D unresolved. This CDR3 has 13 residues. Trimming removed 6 bases from V and 3 bases from J, with 12 bases in between. From germline, CDR1 is MNHEY and CDR2 SVGEGT. The DNA for the CDR3 is TGTGCCAGCAGACTCCATACGGGCTACGAGCAGTACTTC. Translated: CASRLHTGYEQYF.

This chain connects TRBV25-1 to TRBJ2-7; 9 nucleotides line up with TRBD2. Looked up from germline, CDR1 is MGHDK and CDR2 is SYGVNS. This CDR3 comprises 16 residues. After removal of 3 bases from V and 9 bases from J, the junction contained 15 bases not matched to a gene. The CDR3 coding sequence is TGTGCCAGCAGTGAGAGACCGTCCCTAGCGGGAAGTCGGCAGTACTTC. Its translation: CASSERPSLAGSRQYF.

This clonotype has only a few counts. This rearrangement joins TRBV12-3 or TRBV12-4 to TRBJ1-2; 7 bases fit TRBD1. V shed 5 bases and J 4 bases; nucleotides not matched to a gene: 4. The CDR3 runs to 13 residues. The CDR3 region has the DNA TGTGCCAGCAGTCTGACAGGGACCTATGGCTACACCTTC. Protein: CASSLTGTYGYTF.

This chain links TRBV20-1 with TRBJ1-3; 8 positions agree with TRBD1. Germline-derived CDR1 and CDR2 are DFQATT and SNEGSKA (reference sequence). With 4 bases clipped from V and 4 bases from J, the junction kept 6 bases outside the gene matches. CDR3 length: 14 amino acids. The CDR3 spells CSAIQGASGNTIYF. The CDR3 bases are TGCAGTGCTATCCAGGGGGCATCAGGAAACACCATATATTTT.

The rearrangement uses TRBV7-2 and TRBJ2-4; TRBD1 agrees at 10 bases. Germline V gene lookup returns CDR1 SGHTA and CDR2 FQGNSA. The CDR3 contains 15 residues. V gave up 4 bases and J gave up 8 bases; unmatched junction bases: 8. CDR3 nucleotides: TGTGCCAGCAGCTCGCTTGGACAGGGGGAGGACATTCAGTACTTC. As protein: CASSSLGQGEDIQYF.

This clonotype was counted at least ten times. The chain has TRBV7-2 and TRBJ2-3; 8 nucleotides line up with TRBD2. This CDR3 has 15 amino acids. The J segment lost 1 base and the V segment lost 6 bases, leaving 6 bases of the junction unmatched. Germline CDR1 is SGHTA and CDR2 is FQGNSA. The CDR3 is CASSPGTRGTDTQYF. The DNA of the CDR3 is TGTGCCAGCAGTCCCGGGACTAGAGGCACAGATACGCAGTATTTT.

The rearrangement links TRBV14 to TRBJ1-1; tentative D call: TRBD1 (5 bases). CDR1 and CDR2 from the germline V gene are SGHDN and FVKESK. This CDR3 is 13 amino acids long. Trimming removed 4 bases from V and 7 bases from J, with 13 bases in between. CDR3 sequence (DNA): TGTGCCAGCAGCCCATGGGACGTCCTTGAAGCTTTCTTT. Translation: CASSPWDVLEAFF.

The V call is TRBV7-9, the J call TRBJ1-4; D unclear. This CDR3 has 16 amino acids. V lost 5 bases and J lost 8, with 21 bases in between. Germline V lookup: CDR1 SEHNR, CDR2 FQNEAQ (reference sequence). CDR3 sequence reads: CASSLEPQPDEEKLFF. CDR3 in DNA: TGTGCCAGCAGCCTCGAGCCCCAGCCCGACGAAGAAAAACTGTTTTTT.

DNA for the CDR3: TGTGCCATCAGTTCCTGGGGACTAGCTTCAAGCGAGCAGTACTTC. Its protein product is CAISSWGLASSEQYF. This rearrangement joins TRBV10-3 to TRBJ2-7, with TRBD2 identical over 9 bases. This CDR3 is 15 amino acids long. CDR1 is ENHRY and CDR2 is SYGVKD in the germline V gene. V dropped 5 bases and J dropped 6; count of bases not matched to a gene: 11.